One T cell receptor beta chain is described in this entry. The table lists this clone with a count of one. Its antigen is still unknown. Base qualities were left out, and no much larger clone turns up one base away. This sample was included in a study of blood T cell repertoires in COVID-19 (dated by TCRdb to 2020 to 2021). In terms of the full investigation: Collaborator samples came from the United States, Italy and Spain and covered acute and convalescent phases of COVID-19. The prospective study material was composed of cDNA or gDNA derived from T cells, B-cell-depleted T cells, or PBMCs. Deeply sampled blood TCRbeta repertoires from subjects exposed to, actively infected with, or recovered from COVID-19 were included in the dataset. The repertoires were made available in a free public database intended to serve as a resource for research on the immune response to SARS-CoV-2. Samples were obtained from the ongoing ImmuneRACE study (first 160 participants) and from 1,254 subjects provided by 6 global collaborators. Sample metadata almost always included a de-identified subject ID, COVID-19 status, age in years and sex. HLA class I and class II types, where available, came from metadata supplied by the sample provider rather than from assay-based typing. Results and caveats for the whole study, not just this receptor: How much clinical and demographic metadata was included differed by source and by participant, and the metadata was provided uncurated.

Per the germline V gene, SGHTA is the CDR1 and FQGTGA is the CDR2. V was cut back by 1 base and J by 6 bases, leaving a gap of 12 bases between them. From the cysteine through the phenylalanine, the CDR3 covers 15 amino acids. The DNA shown is the 45-base CDR3, in frame from base 1. Each collaborating institution followed its own protocols to collect whole blood in K2EDTA tubes. For TCRbeta analysis, collaborators shipped samples as frozen whole blood, isolated PBMCs, or DNA extracted from either of those sample types. TCRbeta CDR3 regions were amplified from genomic DNA by means of the immunoSEQ Assay, a bias-controlled multiplex PCR. On the study's bioinformatics: The number of nucleated cells in each sample was estimated by amplification of reference gene primers within the assay. To quantify the absolute abundance of each unique TCRbeta CDR3 rearrangement, sequence reads were collapsed and filtered. Productive Simpson clonality was computed per sample as the square root of Simpson's diversity index over productive rearrangements. TCRdb carries this immuneACCESS record with in-frame sequences only. Its versions omit some clonotypes, under half of them owing to an unresolved V gene in the studies checked, with the rest unexplained. The V and J calls and clone size were taken over from that table, and D and trimming were inferred from the DNA. The table for this sample lists 53,000 or so clones; roughly 85% of them were counted only once. Over 3% of the sample belongs to the ten largest clones.

This sequence uses TRBV7-3 and TRBJ2-2; confidence is insufficient to name the D gene. The sequence derives from a man aged 60 to 69 with acute or convalescent COVID-19. Sequencing was done on a sample of peripheral blood. Here the CDR3 is given as CASSLMGPVAGELFF. The DNA sequence reads TGTGCCAGCAGCTTAATGGGCCCGGTAGCCGGGGAGCTGTTTTTT.